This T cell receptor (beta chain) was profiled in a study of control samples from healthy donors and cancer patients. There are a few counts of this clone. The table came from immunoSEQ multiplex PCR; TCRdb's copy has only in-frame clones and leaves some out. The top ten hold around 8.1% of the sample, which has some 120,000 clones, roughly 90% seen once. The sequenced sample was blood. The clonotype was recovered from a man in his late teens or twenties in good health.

CDR3 DNA: TGCAGCGGGCTACAGGGGGTACTGAACACTGAAGCTTTCTTT. Residues: CSGLQGVLNTEAFF. The V gene is TRBV29-1, the J gene TRBJ1-1; 8 bases are shared with TRBD1. Per the germline V gene, CDR1 is SQVTM and CDR2 is ANQGSEA. Trimming cost V 7 bases and J 0 bases; bases outside gene matches: 7. This CDR3 region has 14 residues.